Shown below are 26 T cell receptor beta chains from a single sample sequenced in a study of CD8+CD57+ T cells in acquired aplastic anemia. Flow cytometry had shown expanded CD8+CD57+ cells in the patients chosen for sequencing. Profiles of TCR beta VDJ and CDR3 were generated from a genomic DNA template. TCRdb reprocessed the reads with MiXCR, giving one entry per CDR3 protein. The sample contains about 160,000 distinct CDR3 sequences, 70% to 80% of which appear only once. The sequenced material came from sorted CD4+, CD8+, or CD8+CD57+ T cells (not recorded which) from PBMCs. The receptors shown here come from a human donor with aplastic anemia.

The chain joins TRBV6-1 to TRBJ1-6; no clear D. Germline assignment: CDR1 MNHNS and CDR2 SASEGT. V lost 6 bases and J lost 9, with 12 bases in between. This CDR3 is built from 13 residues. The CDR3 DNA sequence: TGTGCCAGCAGGGTACTAGCGGGTTCACCCCTCCACTTT. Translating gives CASRVLAGSPLHF.

The CDR3: CAWSVAGYQPQHF. As DNA, the CDR3 is TGTGCCTGGAGTGTAGCAGGGTATCAGCCCCAGCATTTT. The chain uses TRBV30 and TRBJ1-5; perhaps TRBD1 as D (5 bases). The CDR3 is 13 amino acids. The ends were cut back, 0 bases at V and 5 bases at J, with 8 bases in the middle. The germline V gene has CDR1 GTSNPN and CDR2 SVGIG (reference sequence).

The CDR3 DNA reads TGCGCCAGCAGCTTGGAGCGTGGGTATGGCTACACCTTC. It encodes CASSLERGYGYTF. V and J are TRBV5-1 and TRBJ1-2; no definite D call. CDR3 length: 13 amino acids. V was cut by 0 bases and J by 5 bases, with 8 bases left in between. Germline V gene sequence: CDR1 SGHRS, CDR2 YFSETQ.

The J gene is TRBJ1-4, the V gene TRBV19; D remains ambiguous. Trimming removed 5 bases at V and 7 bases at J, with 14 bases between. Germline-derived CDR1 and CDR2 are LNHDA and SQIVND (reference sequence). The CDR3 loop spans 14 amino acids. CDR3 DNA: TGTGCCAGTAGTGCGGGCCAGATGTCTGAAAAACTGTTTTTT. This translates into CASSAGQMSEKLFF.

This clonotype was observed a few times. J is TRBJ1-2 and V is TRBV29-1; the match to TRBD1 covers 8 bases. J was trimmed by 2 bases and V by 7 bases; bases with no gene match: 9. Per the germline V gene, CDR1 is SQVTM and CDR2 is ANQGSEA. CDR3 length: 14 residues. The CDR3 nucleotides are TGCAGCGCTTCAGGGACAGGCGGAAACTATGGCTACACCTTC. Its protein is CSASGTGGNYGYTF.

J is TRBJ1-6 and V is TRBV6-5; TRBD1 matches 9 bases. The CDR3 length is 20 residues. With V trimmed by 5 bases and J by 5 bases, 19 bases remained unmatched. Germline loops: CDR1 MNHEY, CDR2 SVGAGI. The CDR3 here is CASSNTPPDRDRADNSPLHF. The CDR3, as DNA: TGTGCCAGCAGTAATACCCCTCCCGACCGGGACAGGGCCGATAATTCACCCCTCCACTTT.

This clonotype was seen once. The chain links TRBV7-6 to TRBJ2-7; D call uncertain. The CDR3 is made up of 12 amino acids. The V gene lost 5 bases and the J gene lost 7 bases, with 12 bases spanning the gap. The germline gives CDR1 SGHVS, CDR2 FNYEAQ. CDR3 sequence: CASSQPGWEQYF. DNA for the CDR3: TGTGCCAGCAGCCAACCCGGCTGGGAGCAGTACTTC.

CDR3 coding DNA: TGTGCCAGCAGCTTAAGACTAGCAATGGGCAATGAGCAGTTCTTC. Translation gives CASSLRLAMGNEQFF. The chain recombines TRBV7-9 with TRBJ2-1, with TRBD2 identical over 7 bases. The V segment lost 2 bases and the J segment 6 bases; nucleotides outside the gene matches: 7. The CDR3 length is 15 residues. Germline CDR1 and CDR2: SEHNR and FQNEAQ (reference sequence).

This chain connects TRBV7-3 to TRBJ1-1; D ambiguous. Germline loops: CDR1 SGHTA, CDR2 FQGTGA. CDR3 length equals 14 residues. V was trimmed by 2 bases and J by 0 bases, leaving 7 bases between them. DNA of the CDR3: TGTGCCAGCAGCTTACTGGGCATGAACACTGAAGCTTTCTTT. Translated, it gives CASSLLGMNTEAFF. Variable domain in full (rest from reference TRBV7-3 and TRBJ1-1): GAGVSQTPSNKVTEKGKYVELRCDPISGHTALYWYRQSLGQGPEFLIYFQGTGAADDSGLPNDRFFAVRPEGSVSTLKIQRTERGDSAVYLCASSLLGMNTEAFFGQGTRLTVV.

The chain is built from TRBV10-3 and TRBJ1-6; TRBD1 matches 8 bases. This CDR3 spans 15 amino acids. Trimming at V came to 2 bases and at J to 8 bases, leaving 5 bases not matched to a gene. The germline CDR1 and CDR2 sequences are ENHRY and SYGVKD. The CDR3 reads CAISEGSTGDSPLHF. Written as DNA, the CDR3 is TGTGCCATCAGTGAGGGGTCGACAGGGGATTCACCCCTCCACTTT.

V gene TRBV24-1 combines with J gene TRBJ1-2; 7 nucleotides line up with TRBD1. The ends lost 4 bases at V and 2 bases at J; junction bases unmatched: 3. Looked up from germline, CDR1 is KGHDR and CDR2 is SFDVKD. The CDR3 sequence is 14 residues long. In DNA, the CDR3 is TGTGCCACCAGTGAGGCAGGGGGAAACTATGGCTACACCTTC. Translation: CATSEAGGNYGYTF.

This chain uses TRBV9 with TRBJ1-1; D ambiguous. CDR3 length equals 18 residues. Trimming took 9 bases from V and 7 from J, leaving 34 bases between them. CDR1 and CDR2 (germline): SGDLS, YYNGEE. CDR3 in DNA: TGTGCCACTCTAGGTGGGCAGCTTGTGGTGTCTGGTCGGGTTGAAGCTTTCTTT. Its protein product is CATLGGQLVVSGRVEAFF.

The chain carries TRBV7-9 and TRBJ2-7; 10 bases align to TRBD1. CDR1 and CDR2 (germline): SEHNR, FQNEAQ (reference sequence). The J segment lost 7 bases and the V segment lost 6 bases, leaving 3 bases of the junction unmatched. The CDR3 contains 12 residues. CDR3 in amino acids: CASRPGQGEQYF. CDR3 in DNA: TGTGCCAGCAGGCCGGGACAGGGGGAGCAGTACTTC.

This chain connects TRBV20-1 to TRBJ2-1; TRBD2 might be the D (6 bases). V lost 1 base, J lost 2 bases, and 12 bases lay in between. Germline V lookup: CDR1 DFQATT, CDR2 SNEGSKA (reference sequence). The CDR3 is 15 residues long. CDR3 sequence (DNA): TGCAGTGCTAGAGCTCTGACTAGTCCCTACAATGAGCAGTTCTTC. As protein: CSARALTSPYNEQFF.

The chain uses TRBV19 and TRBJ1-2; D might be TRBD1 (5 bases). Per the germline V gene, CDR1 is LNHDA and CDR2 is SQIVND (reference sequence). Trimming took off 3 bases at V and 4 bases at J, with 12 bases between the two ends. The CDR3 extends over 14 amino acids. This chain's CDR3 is CASSIGGMSYGYTF. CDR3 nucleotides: TGTGCCAGTAGTATCGGGGGTATGAGCTATGGCTACACCTTC. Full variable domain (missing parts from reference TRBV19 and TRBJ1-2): DGGITQSPKYLFRKEGQNVTLSCEQNLNHDAMYWYRQDPGQGLRLIYYSQIVNDFQKGDIAEGYSVSREKKESFPLTVTSAQKNPTAFYLCASSIGGMSYGYTFGSGTRLTVV.

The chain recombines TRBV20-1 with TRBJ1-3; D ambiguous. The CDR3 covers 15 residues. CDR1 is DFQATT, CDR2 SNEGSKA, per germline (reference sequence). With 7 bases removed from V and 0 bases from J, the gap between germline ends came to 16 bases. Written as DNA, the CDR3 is TGCAGTGTTGGGTGGGCAGGCGGCTCTGGAAACACCATATATTTT. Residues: CSVGWAGGSGNTIYF.

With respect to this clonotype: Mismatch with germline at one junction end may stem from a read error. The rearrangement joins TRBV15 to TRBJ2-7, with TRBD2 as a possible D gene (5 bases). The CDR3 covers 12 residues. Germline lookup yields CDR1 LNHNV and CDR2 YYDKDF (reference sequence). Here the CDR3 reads CASSLDSGEQYF. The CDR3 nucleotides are TGTGCCAGCAGCCTAGATTCGGGGGAGCAGTACTTC.

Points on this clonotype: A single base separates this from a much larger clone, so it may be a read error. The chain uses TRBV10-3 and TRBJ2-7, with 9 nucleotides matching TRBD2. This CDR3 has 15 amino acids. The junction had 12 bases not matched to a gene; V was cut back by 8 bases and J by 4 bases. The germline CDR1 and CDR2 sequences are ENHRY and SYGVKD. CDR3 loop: CAIGVDAGGPYEQYF. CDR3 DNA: TGTGCCATCGGTGTTGATGCGGGAGGGCCTTACGAGCAGTACTTC.

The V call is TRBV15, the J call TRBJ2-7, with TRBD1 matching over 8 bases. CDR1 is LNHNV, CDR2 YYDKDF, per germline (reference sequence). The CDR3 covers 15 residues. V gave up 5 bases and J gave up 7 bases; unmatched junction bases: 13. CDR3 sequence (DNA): TGTGCCACCAGCGGTTTATCAGGGGGCGCGGGGGAGCAGTACTTC. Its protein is CATSGLSGGAGEQYF.

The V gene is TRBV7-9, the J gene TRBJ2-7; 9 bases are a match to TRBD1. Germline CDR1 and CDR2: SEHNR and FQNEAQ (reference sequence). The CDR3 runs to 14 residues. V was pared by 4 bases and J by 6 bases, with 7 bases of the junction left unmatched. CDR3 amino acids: CASSYGTGYSEQYF. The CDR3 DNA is TGTGCCAGCAGCTACGGGACAGGGTACAGCGAGCAGTACTTC.

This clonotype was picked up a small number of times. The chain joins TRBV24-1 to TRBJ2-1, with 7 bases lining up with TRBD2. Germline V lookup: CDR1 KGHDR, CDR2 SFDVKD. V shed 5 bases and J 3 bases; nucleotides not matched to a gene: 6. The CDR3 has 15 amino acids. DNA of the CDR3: TGTGCCACCAGTGGGGAGGGCCCAATCTACAATGAGCAGTTCTTC. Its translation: CATSGEGPIYNEQFF.

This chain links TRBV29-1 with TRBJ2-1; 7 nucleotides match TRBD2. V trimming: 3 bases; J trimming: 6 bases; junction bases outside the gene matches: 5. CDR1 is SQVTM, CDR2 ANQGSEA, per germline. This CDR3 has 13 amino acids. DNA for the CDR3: TGCAGCGTTGACGGGGGGTCAGGCAATGAGCAGTTCTTC. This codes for CSVDGGSGNEQFF.

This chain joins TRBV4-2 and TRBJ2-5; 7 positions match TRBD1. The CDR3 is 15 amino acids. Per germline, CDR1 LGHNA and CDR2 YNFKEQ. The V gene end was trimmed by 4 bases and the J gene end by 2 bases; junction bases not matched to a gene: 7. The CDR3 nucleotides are TGTGCCAGCAGCCCGCGAGGGGACAGTCAAGAGACCCAGTACTTC. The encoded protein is CASSPRGDSQETQYF.

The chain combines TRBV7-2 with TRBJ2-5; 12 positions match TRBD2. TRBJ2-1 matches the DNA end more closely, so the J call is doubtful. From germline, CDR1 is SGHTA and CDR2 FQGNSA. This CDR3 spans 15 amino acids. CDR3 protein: CASSFGLAGNNEQFF. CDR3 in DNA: TGTGCCAGCAGCTTTGGACTAGCGGGGAACAATGAGCAGTTCTTC.

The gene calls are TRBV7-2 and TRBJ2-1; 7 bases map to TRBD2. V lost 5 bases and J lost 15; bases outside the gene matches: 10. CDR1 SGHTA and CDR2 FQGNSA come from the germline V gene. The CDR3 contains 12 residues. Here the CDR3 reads CASSRPGGRPFF. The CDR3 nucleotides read TGTGCCAGCAGCCGGCCAGGCGGGAGACCGTTCTTC.

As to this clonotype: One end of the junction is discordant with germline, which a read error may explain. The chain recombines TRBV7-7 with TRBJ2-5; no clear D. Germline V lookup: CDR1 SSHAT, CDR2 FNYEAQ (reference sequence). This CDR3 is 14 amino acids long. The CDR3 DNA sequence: TGTGCTAGCAGCTCCTCCGGCGGTGGGGAGACCCAGTACTTC. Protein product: CASSSSGGGETQYF.